The 5 T cell receptor beta chains below were found in one sample sequenced in a study of Ad26.COV2.S vaccination and SARS-CoV-2 variants. Treatment reported: roughly 19 received Ad26.COV2.S at low or high dose, single or two shots; several received placebo; per-sample allocation not given. After the first vaccine or placebo injection, samples were drawn on day 63. Measured with immunoSEQ multiplex PCR; TCRdb has only the in-frame clones, and not every one. The repertoire holds some 410,000 clones, with 92% as singletons. Sequences were derived from peripheral blood, sampled in a trial of Ad26.COV2.S vaccine versus placebo. These receptors all stem from a person aged 18-60 years who received the Ad26.COV2.S COVID-19 vaccine or a placebo.

This clone was recorded once. CDR3 DNA: TGTGCCAGCACCATACAGGGGGGTAATCAGCCCCAGCATTTT. Protein: CASTIQGGNQPQHF. V and J are TRBV28 and TRBJ1-5; 8 positions match TRBD1. Losses at the gene ends were 7 bases for V and 4 bases for J; bases not matched to a gene: 6. Germline CDR1 MDHEN, CDR2 SYDVKM. This CDR3 has 14 amino acids.

The J gene is TRBJ1-4, the V gene TRBV5-1, with 7 bases aligning to TRBD1. With V trimmed by 4 bases and J by 0 bases, 0 bases remained unmatched. Looked up from germline, CDR1 is SGHRS and CDR2 is YFSETQ. This CDR3 region has 14 residues. This CDR3 is CASSDRATNEKLFF. The CDR3 coding sequence is TGCGCCAGCAGCGACAGGGCAACTAATGAAAAACTGTTTTTT.

The chain has TRBV6-6 and TRBJ1-5; D is unresolved. The V end lost 7 bases, the J end lost 0 bases, and 16 bases lay between the germline ends. This CDR3 is 16 amino acids long. Germline V gene lookup returns CDR1 MNHNY and CDR2 SVGAGI (reference sequence). CDR3: CASIPYEDYSNQPQHF. The CDR3 DNA follows: TGTGCCAGCATTCCTTATGAGGATTATAGCAATCAGCCCCAGCATTTT.

The chain has TRBV27 and TRBJ2-1, with 7 bases fitting TRBD2. Unmatched junction bases numbered 2, after V lost 9 bases and J lost 6 bases. Germline V CDR1 and CDR2: MNHEY, SMNVEV (reference sequence). The CDR3 consists of 11 residues. The CDR3 sequence is CASRGVNEQFF. The CDR3 nucleotides are TGTGCCAGTCGGGGGGTCAATGAGCAGTTCTTC.

The chain recombines TRBV27 with TRBJ2-2; D uncertain. Germline V lookup: CDR1 MNHEY, CDR2 SMNVEV (reference sequence). Trimming stripped 2 bases from V and 3 bases from J, with 10 bases between. CDR3 length: 15 amino acids. The DNA for the CDR3 is TGTGCCAGCAGTTTAACGGGTCCATACACCGGGGAGCTGTTTTTT. This sequence encodes CASSLTGPYTGELFF.